This T cell receptor beta chain originates from a study of cytomegalovirus exposure and HLA in healthy donors. Trimming cost V 5 bases and J 6 bases, with 8 bases left between them. CDR1 is LNHDA, CDR2 SQIVND, per germline (reference sequence). The CDR3 contains 11 residues. The method was immunoSEQ multiplex PCR; TCRdb's version includes in-frame clones alone and lacks a portion of them. The repertoire holds 90,000 to 130,000 clones, with 88% as singletons. The sample comprised PBMCs. The clonotype was recovered from a woman aged 30 to 39 in good health and CMV-seropositive. This chain connects TRBV19 to TRBJ2-7; D is ambiguous. The CDR3 reads CASSQSSEQYF. As DNA, the CDR3 is TGTGCCAGTAGTCAAAGTAGCGAGCAGTACTTC.